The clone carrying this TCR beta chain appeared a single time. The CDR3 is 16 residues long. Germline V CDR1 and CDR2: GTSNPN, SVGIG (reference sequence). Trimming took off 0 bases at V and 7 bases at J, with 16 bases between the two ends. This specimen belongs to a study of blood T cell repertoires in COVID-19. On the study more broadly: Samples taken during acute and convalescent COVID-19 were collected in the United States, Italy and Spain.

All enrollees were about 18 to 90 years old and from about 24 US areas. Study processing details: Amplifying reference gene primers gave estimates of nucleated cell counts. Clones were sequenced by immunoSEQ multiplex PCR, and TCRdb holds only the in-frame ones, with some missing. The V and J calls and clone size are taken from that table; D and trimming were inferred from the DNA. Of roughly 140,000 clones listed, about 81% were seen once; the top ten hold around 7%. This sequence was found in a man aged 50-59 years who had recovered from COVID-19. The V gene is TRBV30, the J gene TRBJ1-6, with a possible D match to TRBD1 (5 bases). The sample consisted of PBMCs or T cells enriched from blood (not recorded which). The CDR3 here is CAWSVRPGTVNSPLHF. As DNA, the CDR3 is TGTGCCTGGAGTGTAAGACCCGGGACTGTAAATTCACCCCTCCACTTT.